What follows are 21 T cell receptor beta chains derived from one specimen sequenced in a study of Ad26.COV2.S vaccination and SARS-CoV-2 variants. Data came from immunoSEQ multiplex PCR; TCRdb stores just in-frame clones and leaves some out. The profile covers around 310,000 clones, with almost 90% appearing a single time and about 5.4% taken by the ten largest. Treatment described: roughly 20 received Ad26.COV2.S at low or high dose, single or two shots; a few received placebo; per-sample allocation not given. Sampling took place 63 days after the first vaccine or placebo injection. This specimen consisted of peripheral blood, obtained in a trial of Ad26.COV2.S vaccine versus placebo. These receptors were collected from a person between 18 and 59 years old who received the Ad26.COV2.S COVID-19 vaccine or a placebo.

The chain couples TRBV4-1 to TRBJ2-1; TRBD1 matches 11 bases. Germline loops: CDR1 MGHRA, CDR2 YSYEKL. V lost 4 bases to trimming and J lost 7 bases; unmatched junction nucleotides: 6. The length of the CDR3 is 15 residues. CDR3 nucleotide sequence: TGCGCCAGCAGCCCCGGACAGGGGGCTAGGAATGAGCAGTTCTTC. Protein product: CASSPGQGARNEQFF.

The V and J genes are TRBV12-3 or TRBV12-4 and TRBJ2-3; D remains unclear. This CDR3 comprises 13 residues. Deletions cut 7 bases from V and 0 bases from J, with 8 bases between. CDR3 sequence: CASTPFSTDTQYF. The CDR3 DNA follows: TGTGCCAGCACCCCTTTCAGCACAGATACGCAGTATTTT.

The rearrangement joins TRBV5-1 to TRBJ2-5, with 12 nucleotides matching TRBD2. The CDR3 runs 15 residues. V lost 3 bases, J lost 4 bases, and 4 bases stayed unmatched. Per germline, CDR1 SGHRS and CDR2 YFSETQ. This chain's CDR3 is CASSSSGGAPETQYF. The DNA of the CDR3 is TGCGCCAGCAGCTCTAGCGGGGGGGCCCCAGAGACCCAGTACTTC.

The chain combines TRBV2 with TRBJ1-1; unclear D gene. The V end was cut by 5 bases, the J end by 1 base, with 5 bases between. The CDR3 has 12 amino acids. Germline assignment: CDR1 SNHLY and CDR2 FYNNEI. The CDR3: CASSYTNTEAFF. CDR3 DNA: TGTGCCAGCAGTTACACGAACACTGAAGCTTTCTTT.

This clone showed up just once. The V gene is TRBV7-8, the J gene TRBJ2-7; 10 nucleotides agree with TRBD1. The V and J ends lost 5 bases and 3 bases, in that order; junction bases with no gene match: 7. Looked up from germline, CDR1 is SGHVS and CDR2 is FQNEAQ. The CDR3 spans 15 residues. This CDR3 reads CASSAGQGSFYEQYV. The CDR3 nucleotides are TGTGCCAGCAGCGCGGGACAGGGGAGTTTCTACGAGCAGTACGTC.

The chain uses TRBV12-5 and TRBJ1-4; tentatively, D is TRBD1 (5 bases). Germline CDR1 and CDR2: LGHNT and FRNRAP. The ends were cut back, 3 bases at V and 4 bases at J, with 12 bases in the middle. The CDR3 sequence is 15 residues long. The CDR3 region has the DNA TGTGCTAGTGGTTTTCAGGGACTGCTTAATGAAAAACTGTTTTTT. Its protein product is CASGFQGLLNEKLFF.

CDR3 sequence (DNA): TGTGCCAGCAGCTCTGGACAGCGTGGGGCTGAAGCTTTCTTT. This codes for CASSSGQRGAEAFF. The rearrangement joins TRBV9 to TRBJ1-1; perhaps TRBD1 as D (6 bases). The germline V gene encodes CDR1 SGDLS and CDR2 YYNGEE. This CDR3 has 14 amino acids. Trimming removed 4 bases from V and 6 bases from J, with 16 bases in between. The full variable domain, rest sourced from reference TRBV9 and TRBJ1-1, is DSGVTQTPKHLITATGQRVTLRCSPRSGDLSVYWYQQSLDQGLQFLIQYYNGEERAKGNILERFSAQQFPDLHSELNLSSLELGDSALYFCASSSGQRGAEAFFGQGTRLTVV.

The chain combines TRBV27 with TRBJ1-2; no clear D. V lost 3 bases, J lost 0 bases, and 11 bases lay in between. The CDR3 sequence is 15 residues long. The germline gives CDR1 MNHEY, CDR2 SMNVEV (reference sequence). The CDR3 DNA is TGTGCCAGCAGTTTGTATCGATCGGCTAACTATGGCTACACCTTC. Protein: CASSLYRSANYGYTF.

The rearrangement joins TRBV11-2 to TRBJ2-1; a weak D match, TRBD1 (6 bases). The V gene lost 2 bases and the J gene lost 4 bases, with 12 bases spanning the gap. The CDR3 length is 15 residues. Germline loops: CDR1 SGHAT, CDR2 FQNNGV. CDR3 in DNA: TGTGCCAGCAGCTTATCAGGGGAAGAGTACAATGAGCAGTTCTTC. Protein sequence: CASSLSGEEYNEQFF.

This chain connects TRBV13 to TRBJ2-2; D gene uncertain. CDR1 is PRHDT and CDR2 is FYEKMQ in the germline V gene (reference sequence). The CDR3 contains 15 residues. V dropped 3 bases and J dropped 6 bases, with 14 bases sitting between them. Here the CDR3 DNA reads TGTGCCAGCAGCTTCTACCTTATCCGGGCCGGGGAGCTGTTTTTT. It translates to CASSFYLIRAGELFF.

J is TRBJ2-2 and V is TRBV6-2 or TRBV6-3; possible D gene TRBD2, 5 bases. CDR1 and CDR2 (germline): MNHEY, SVGEGT. V was pared by 4 bases and J by 1 base, with 13 bases between. CDR3 length: 16 amino acids. The CDR3 reads CASSLYRGLNTGELFF. CDR3 coding DNA: TGTGCCAGCAGTTTATATCGGGGTCTGAACACCGGGGAGCTGTTTTTT.

The chain links TRBV2 to TRBJ1-1; possibly TRBD1 for D (5 bases). Deletions cut 7 bases from V and 1 base from J, with 16 bases between. The CDR3 length is 15 residues. The germline V gene encodes CDR1 SNHLY and CDR2 FYNNEI. CDR3 DNA sequence: TGTGCCAGCAATGATCCAGGCCAGGGGAACACTGAAGCTTTCTTT. Its protein product is CASNDPGQGNTEAFF.

J is TRBJ2-1 and V is TRBV5-1; D unclear. The CDR3 is 15 residues long. V dropped 0 bases and J dropped 2 bases, with 9 bases sitting between them. Germline V gene data show CDR1 as SGHRS and CDR2 as YFSETQ. The CDR3 DNA reads TGCGCCAGCAGCTTGGACCCCTCGGCCTACAATGAGCAGTTCTTC. The encoded protein is CASSLDPSAYNEQFF. Combining the CDR3 with reference TRBV5-1 and TRBJ2-1 gives the whole variable domain KAGVTQTPRYLIKTRGQQVTLSCSPISGHRSVSWYQQTPGQGLQFLFEYFSETQRNKGNFPGRFSGRQFSNSRSEMNVSTLELGDSALYLCASSLDPSAYNEQFFGPGTRLTVL.

This clone appeared once. The chain is built from TRBV24-1 and TRBJ2-2; TRBD2 matches 14 bases. The CDR3 runs to 19 residues. Losses at the gene ends were 4 bases for V and 1 base for J; bases not matched to a gene: 7. Germline CDR1 reads KGHDR; CDR2 reads SFDVKD. The CDR3 is CATSDSGTSGGMNTGELFF. The CDR3, as DNA: TGTGCCACCAGTGACTCCGGGACTAGCGGGGGCATGAACACCGGGGAGCTGTTTTTT.

The chain has TRBV6-2 or TRBV6-3 and TRBJ2-6; no firm D call. The germline gives CDR1 MNHEY, CDR2 SVGEGT. Trimming removed 2 bases at V and 0 bases at J, with 23 bases between. The length of the CDR3 is 21 residues. The CDR3: CASSYRSLSASIVSGANVLTF. Written as DNA, the CDR3 is TGTGCCAGCAGTTACCGATCCCTGTCAGCCTCCATTGTCTCTGGGGCCAACGTCCTGACTTTC.

The chain combines TRBV29-1 with TRBJ2-7, with TRBD1 matching over 8 bases. The CDR3 length is 14 residues. The V and J ends lost 0 bases and 5 bases, in that order; junction bases with no gene match: 6. Looked up from germline, CDR1 is SQVTM and CDR2 is ANQGSEA. CDR3 nucleotide sequence: TGCAGCGTTGAAGAACAGGGGGTCTTCCACGAGCAGTACTTC. Protein sequence: CSVEEQGVFHEQYF.

The table lists this clone with a count of one. The V call is TRBV11-2, the J call TRBJ2-1, with D unclear. The germline V gene has CDR1 SGHAT and CDR2 FQNNGV. The CDR3 is 12 residues long. The germline V and J ends were trimmed by 2 bases and 6 bases, with 5 bases remaining between them. The CDR3 is CASSLWVNEQFF. The CDR3 DNA is TGTGCCAGCAGCTTATGGGTCAATGAGCAGTTCTTC.

This sequence joins TRBV2 and TRBJ1-1; D may be TRBD1 (6 bases). The V gene's germline CDR1 is SNHLY and CDR2 FYNNEI. This CDR3 has 16 residues. Trimming shortened V by 6 bases and J by 4 bases, and 21 bases separated the two germline ends. The CDR3: CASRAPRGAGTTEAFF. For the CDR3, the DNA is TGTGCCAGCAGGGCCCCCCGGGGGGCTGGGACCACTGAAGCTTTCTTT.

This clone has a single count. The V call is TRBV7-3, the J call TRBJ2-1; possibly TRBD2 for D (6 bases). The CDR3 consists of 18 residues. The germline V gene encodes CDR1 SGHTA and CDR2 FQGTGA. The V gene lost 4 bases and the J gene lost 0 bases, with 19 bases spanning the gap. CDR3 bases: TGTGCCAGCAGCTCGAATACAGCGGGCCCGAGCTCCTACAATGAGCAGTTCTTC. Translation: CASSSNTAGPSSYNEQFF.

The V and J genes are TRBV30 and TRBJ1-2, with a weak D call TRBD1 (5 bases). CDR3 length equals 12 residues. Trimming left V 0 bases short and J 8 bases short, with 10 bases between. The V gene's germline CDR1 is GTSNPN and CDR2 SVGIG (reference sequence). CDR3 protein: CAWSVAGVGYTF. In DNA form, the CDR3 reads TGTGCCTGGAGTGTCGCGGGGGTCGGCTACACCTTC.

The V and J genes are TRBV12-5 and TRBJ2-1; a possible D gene is TRBD2 (6 bases). V gave up 6 bases and J gave up 1 base, with 16 bases separating them. This CDR3 is 16 amino acids long. Per the germline V gene, CDR1 is LGHNT and CDR2 is FRNRAP. This CDR3 is CASGPPLGSSYNEQFF. CDR3 coding DNA: TGTGCTAGTGGCCCCCCCCTCGGGAGTTCCTACAATGAGCAGTTCTTC.